Following are 30 T cell receptor beta chains from one sample sequenced in a study of a mutant IDH1 vaccine in newly diagnosed glioma. As for time point: week 11, during vaccination. A single vaccine dose contained 300 ug of mutant IDH1 20-mer peptide, and topical imiquimod was used with it. Their antigens are not known. Produced via immunoSEQ multiplex PCR; TCRdb's table is partial and in-frame only. The table includes roughly 61,000 clones, 80% detected once. Source: PBMCs, taken from a glioma patient whose treatment included an IDH1 peptide vaccine. The source of these receptors is a middle-aged man with glioma.

The sample holds one count of this clone. Other DNA sequences in this specimen translate into the identical CDR3. The chain employs TRBV15 and TRBJ1-2; D remains unclear. V lost 0 bases, J lost 6 bases, and 8 bases lay in between. The CDR3 runs to 13 residues. Per germline, CDR1 LNHNV and CDR2 YYDKDF (reference sequence). The CDR3 nucleotides are TGTGCCACCAGCAGAGAGGAAGGTGATGGCTACACCTTC. Translated: CATSREEGDGYTF.

The sample holds a few counts of this clone. The V and J genes are TRBV19 and TRBJ2-1; D might be TRBD1 (5 bases). V was trimmed by 6 bases and J by 4 bases, leaving 13 bases between them. Germline V gives CDR1 LNHDA, CDR2 SQIVND (reference sequence). This CDR3 contains 14 residues. Here the CDR3 DNA reads TGTGCCAGTAGACCCGACAGCGATTACAATGAGCAGTTCTTC. Protein: CASRPDSDYNEQFF.

This rearrangement joins TRBV18 to TRBJ2-7, with TRBD2 identical over 10 bases. From germline, CDR1 is KGHSH and CDR2 LQKENI. This CDR3 region has 15 residues. With 1 base clipped from V and 7 bases from J, the junction kept 7 bases outside the gene matches. The CDR3 loop is CASSPLAGGTGEQYF. In nucleotides, the CDR3 is TGTGCCAGCTCACCACTAGCGGGAGGAACGGGGGAGCAGTACTTC.

This chain links TRBV5-4 with TRBJ2-5; no definite D call. Trimming pared 1 base from V and 4 bases from J, leaving 5 bases between. Germline V gene data show CDR1 as SGHNT and CDR2 as YYREEE (reference sequence). The CDR3 totals 12 residues. DNA of the CDR3: TGTGCCAGCAGCTTGCTGGCAGAGACCCAGTACTTC. Translation: CASSLLAETQYF.

This clone came up a few times. The chain carries TRBV4-3 and TRBJ1-1; the D gene is possibly TRBD1 (5 bases). Per the germline V gene, CDR1 is LGHNA and CDR2 is YSLEER. Trimming left V 3 bases short and J 4 bases short, with 15 bases between. The CDR3 contains 15 residues. The CDR3 coding sequence is TGCGCCAGCAGCCAGGGGCAAATCCTAATCACTGAAGCTTTCTTT. The encoded protein is CASSQGQILITEAFF.

The chain couples TRBV30 to TRBJ2-2, with unresolved D. The germline gives CDR1 GTSNPN, CDR2 SVGIG (reference sequence). V shed 5 bases and J shed 8 bases, with 6 bases lying between them. This CDR3 has 10 amino acids. Here the CDR3 reads CAWGKGELFF. The CDR3 DNA reads TGTGCCTGGGGGAAGGGGGAGCTGTTTTTT.

The chain has TRBV19 and TRBJ2-3; 10 bases line up with TRBD2. This CDR3 is 16 amino acids long. Trimming removed 4 bases from V and 0 bases from J; junction bases left unmatched: 4. Germline CDR1 and CDR2: LNHDA and SQIVND (reference sequence). DNA of the CDR3: TGTGCCAGTAGTACCCGACTAGCGGGTAGCACAGATACGCAGTATTTT. Protein: CASSTRLAGSTDTQYF.

The CDR3 region has the DNA TGTGCCAGTAGTATCTGGACAGGGGTTTATAGCAATCAGCCCCAGCATTTT. It encodes CASSIWTGVYSNQPQHF. The V call is TRBV19, the J call TRBJ1-5, with 9 bases matching TRBD1. This CDR3 is built from 17 residues. The junction had 6 bases not matched to a gene; V was cut back by 3 bases and J by 0 bases. CDR1 is LNHDA and CDR2 is SQIVND in the germline V gene (reference sequence). The full variable domain, in which reference TRBV19 and TRBJ1-5 provide the parts outside the CDR3, is DGGITQSPKYLFRKEGQNVTLSCEQNLNHDAMYWYRQDPGQGLRLIYYSQIVNDFQKGDIAEGYSVSREKKESFPLTVTSAQKNPTAFYLCASSIWTGVYSNQPQHFGDGTRLSIL.

This chain connects TRBV2 to TRBJ2-1, with D possibly matching TRBD2 (5 bases). The CDR3 is 12 residues long. Germline assignment: CDR1 SNHLY and CDR2 FYNNEI. V lost 5 bases to trimming and J lost 6 bases, with 8 bases between them. CDR3 protein: CASSTGINEQFF. The DNA of the CDR3 is TGTGCCAGCAGTACGGGGATCAATGAGCAGTTCTTC.

The chain employs TRBV5-1 and TRBJ1-2, with TRBD1 matching over 8 bases. Per the germline V gene, CDR1 is SGHRS and CDR2 is YFSETQ. The length of the CDR3 is 13 residues. J was trimmed by 3 bases and V by 4 bases; bases with no gene match: 2. The CDR3 loop is CASSPQGDYGYTF. The CDR3 coding sequence is TGCGCCAGCAGCCCACAGGGGGACTATGGCTACACCTTC.

This clone was picked up a small number of times. The genes are TRBV15 and TRBJ1-5, with D possibly being TRBD1 (5 bases). Trimming left V 0 bases short and J 3 bases short, with 9 bases between. In germline, CDR1 is LNHNV, CDR2 YYDKDF (reference sequence). CDR3 length equals 15 residues. The CDR3 loop is CATSREDNHNQPQHF. CDR3 coding DNA: TGTGCCACCAGCAGAGAGGACAACCACAATCAGCCCCAGCATTTT.

This clone was seen more than once but under ten times. The V call is TRBV6-1, the J call TRBJ1-1; 10 bases are a match to TRBD1. This CDR3 contains 15 residues. V lost 5 bases, J lost 3 bases, and 6 bases stayed unmatched. CDR1 MNHNS and CDR2 SASEGT come from the germline V gene. CDR3 sequence (DNA): TGTGCCAGCAGTCCAAGGACAGGGGGGGACACTGAAGCTTTCTTT. Protein: CASSPRTGGDTEAFF.

The DNA for the CDR3 is TGTGCCAGCGGGGGGGACTACAATGAGCAGTTCTTC. It is translated as CASGGDYNEQFF. The chain has TRBV2 and TRBJ2-1; 7 bases are shared with TRBD2. The CDR3 totals 12 residues. CDR1 and CDR2 from the germline V gene are SNHLY and FYNNEI. J was trimmed by 3 bases and V by 8 bases; bases with no gene match: 1.

The chain recombines TRBV6-5 with TRBJ2-5, with D perhaps being TRBD1 or TRBD2 (6 bases each). Germline-derived CDR1 and CDR2 are MNHEY and SVGAGI. The ends were cut back, 2 bases at V and 5 bases at J, with 15 bases in the middle. This CDR3 has 15 amino acids. The CDR3 reads CASSYTRLGGETQYF. CDR3 DNA: TGTGCCAGCAGTTACACGAGATTAGGGGGGGAGACCCAGTACTTC.

This chain uses TRBV19 with TRBJ1-2; no clear D gene. V was cut by 5 bases and J by 9 bases, with 13 bases left in between. Germline values: CDR1 LNHDA, CDR2 SQIVND (reference sequence). The CDR3 is 12 residues long. CDR3 residues: CASSPRTASYTF. The CDR3 nucleotides are TGTGCCAGTAGTCCACGGACCGCGAGCTACACCTTC.

J is TRBJ1-2 and V is TRBV7-2; D is uncertain. The germline V gene encodes CDR1 SGHTA and CDR2 FQGNSA. Trimming removed 3 bases from V and 2 bases from J, with 10 bases in between. The CDR3 runs 14 residues. The CDR3 sequence: CASSFGSENYGYTF. The CDR3, as DNA: TGTGCCAGCAGCTTTGGGTCCGAGAACTATGGCTACACCTTC.

The chain uses TRBV7-9 and TRBJ2-7; no clear D gene. This CDR3 has 15 residues. CDR1 and CDR2 (germline): SEHNR, FQNEAQ (reference sequence). Trimming pared 4 bases from V and 0 bases from J, leaving 13 bases between. The CDR3 is CASSSVDGSSYEQYF. The CDR3 DNA follows: TGTGCCAGCAGCTCGGTAGACGGATCCTCCTACGAGCAGTACTTC.

The CDR3 protein is CASSIRTSPLYEQYF. The CDR3 DNA follows: TGTGCCAGTAGTATTAGGACATCCCCTCTCTACGAGCAGTACTTC. The V gene is TRBV19, the J gene TRBJ2-7; tentatively, D is TRBD1 (5 bases). Trimming removed 3 bases at V and 3 bases at J, with 15 bases between. The CDR3 totals 15 residues. Germline V gives CDR1 LNHDA, CDR2 SQIVND (reference sequence).

The chain couples TRBV6-1 to TRBJ1-1; 7 bases are a match to TRBD1. In germline, CDR1 is MNHNS, CDR2 SASEGT. J lost 1 base, V lost 11 bases, and 7 bases had no gene match. This CDR3 is 13 amino acids long. CDR3 residues: CASDRDGNTEAFF. CDR3 bases: TGTGCCTCCGACAGGGATGGGAACACTGAAGCTTTCTTT.

This sequence joins TRBV11-2 and TRBJ1-2; D is undetermined. CDR3 length: 13 amino acids. Trimming shortened V by 1 base and J by 6 bases, and 9 bases separated the two germline ends. CDR1 is SGHAT and CDR2 is FQNNGV in the germline V gene. The CDR3 DNA follows: TGTGCCAGCAGCTTAGGGGTTATAGATGGCTACACCTTC. Translation: CASSLGVIDGYTF.

The rearrangement uses TRBV5-1 and TRBJ1-2; D gene unclear. The CDR3 has 16 residues. Germline V gene lookup returns CDR1 SGHRS and CDR2 YFSETQ. The V and J ends lost 0 bases and 5 bases respectively, with 17 bases between them. In DNA form, the CDR3 reads TGCGCCAGCAGCTTGGATTGGTTGAGTCGGGAGTATGGCTACACCTTC. Translation: CASSLDWLSREYGYTF.

This chain joins TRBV9 and TRBJ2-5, with D perhaps TRBD1 or TRBD2 (7 bases each). CDR1 is SGDLS, CDR2 YYNGEE, per germline. V gave up 4 bases and J gave up 5 bases, with 18 bases separating them. The CDR3 has 15 residues. The CDR3 coding sequence is TGTGCCAGCAGCCAGGGGGGACTACTCCAGGAGACCCAGTACTTC. Translated, it gives CASSQGGLLQETQYF.

This chain connects TRBV7-2 to TRBJ2-5; no definite D call. The CDR3 extends over 15 amino acids. CDR1 is SGHTA, CDR2 FQGNSA, per germline. Deletions cut 1 base from V and 0 bases from J, with 9 bases between. As DNA, the CDR3 is TGTGCCAGCAGCTTAGATTTGGGGTACCAAGAGACCCAGTACTTC. Translation: CASSLDLGYQETQYF.

The chain links TRBV6-1 to TRBJ1-6; D is unresolved. CDR3 length: 13 amino acids. Germline assignment: CDR1 MNHNS and CDR2 SASEGT. Trimming stripped 6 bases from V and 7 bases from J, with 10 bases between. The CDR3 here is CASRDGGNSPLHF. The DNA of the CDR3 is TGTGCCAGCAGGGATGGAGGGAATTCACCCCTCCACTTT.

The V and J genes are TRBV5-4 and TRBJ1-1, with TRBD1 matching over 9 bases. In germline, CDR1 is SGHNT, CDR2 YYREEE (reference sequence). The CDR3 length is 16 residues. After removal of 4 bases from V and 1 base from J, the junction contained 8 bases not matched to a gene. The CDR3 region has the DNA TGTGCCAGCAGCGGTGGACAGGGGAGTCCGAACACTGAAGCTTTCTTT. Its translation is CASSGGQGSPNTEAFF. Full variable domain (missing parts from reference TRBV5-4 and TRBJ1-1): ETGVTQSPTHLIKTRGQQVTLRCSSQSGHNTVSWYQQALGQGPQFIFQYYREEENGRGNFPPRFSGLQFPNYSSELNVNALELDDSALYLCASSGGQGSPNTEAFFGQGTRLTVV.

The chain joins TRBV7-2 to TRBJ2-7, with TRBD2 matching 9 bases. The CDR3 totals 14 residues. Germline V lookup: CDR1 SGHTA, CDR2 FQGNSA. J gave up 6 bases and V 8 bases, and 11 bases lay outside the gene matches. Written as DNA, the CDR3 is TGTGCCAGCCGGGCGGCGGGAGGGTCTGGCGAGCAGTACTTC. This gives the protein CASRAAGGSGEQYF.

This clone was counted only a few times. This sequence joins TRBV15 and TRBJ1-5; D is possibly TRBD1 (5 bases). Germline V CDR1 and CDR2: LNHNV, YYDKDF (reference sequence). V was cut by 8 bases and J by 1 base, with 15 bases left in between. The CDR3 runs to 15 residues. The chain's CDR3 is CATQHLGRSNQPQHF. The CDR3 DNA is TGTGCCACCCAACACTTGGGGCGGAGCAATCAGCCCCAGCATTTT.

The rearrangement joins TRBV13 to TRBJ2-7; possibly TRBD1 or TRBD2 for D (5 bases each). The V gene lost 3 bases and the J gene lost 3 bases, with 12 bases spanning the gap. The germline CDR1 and CDR2 sequences are PRHDT and FYEKMQ (reference sequence). This CDR3 is 14 amino acids long. The CDR3 reads CASSLGFGGYEQYF. DNA of the CDR3: TGTGCCAGCAGCTTGGGCTTTGGGGGCTACGAGCAGTACTTC.

V is TRBV7-9 and J is TRBJ2-5, with no clear D. Germline CDR1 is SEHNR and CDR2 is FQNEAQ (reference sequence). The germline V and J ends were trimmed by 5 bases and 4 bases, with 17 bases remaining between them. CDR3 length: 15 residues. In DNA, the CDR3 is TGTGCCAGCAGCCCCACCCGGTTGGATCCAGAGACCCAGTACTTC. Protein product: CASSPTRLDPETQYF.

The chain recombines TRBV18 with TRBJ2-4; 7 bases line up with TRBD2. V was clipped by 0 bases and J by 3 bases; unmatched bases: 14. The CDR3 is made up of 19 amino acids. Germline assignment: CDR1 KGHSH and CDR2 LQKENI. The DNA of the CDR3 is TGTGCCAGCTCACCACCCCTAGCGGAGAGCCTAGGAGACAAAAACATTCAGTACTTC. Protein sequence: CASSPPLAESLGDKNIQYF.